The rows below give T cell receptor beta chains drawn from one sample of a study of blood T cell repertoires in COVID-19. Method: immunoSEQ multiplex PCR; TCRdb's copy keeps in-frame clones and lacks some. The data hold about 310,000 clones, with roughly 88% observed a single time. The sequencing input was PBMCs or T cells enriched from blood (not recorded which). All receptors derive from a man aged 30 to 45 who had recovered from COVID-19. CDR3s include the opening cysteine and the closing phenylalanine or tryptophan. The D gene is left open where the match is weak. Not all rows give a size; the values are once, few, many and, for expanded clones, a class.

j_gene: TRBJ1-3
v_gene: TRBV7-9
len: 15
d_gene: NA
abundance: NA
CDR3aa: CASSPPFRSGNTIYF
CDR3nt: TGTGCCAGCAGTCCTCCTTTCCGCTCTGGAAACACCATATATTTT

j_gene: TRBJ2-1
v_gene: TRBV5-4
len: 14
d_gene: NA
abundance: few
CDR3aa: CASSLDLAYNEQFF
CDR3nt: TGTGCCAGCAGCTTGGATCTAGCATACAATGAGCAGTTCTTC

j_gene: TRBJ2-7
v_gene: TRBV24-1
len: 15
d_gene: NA
abundance: NA
CDR3aa: CATSDSGTQLYEQYF
CDR3nt: TGTGCCACCAGTGATTCGGGGACTCAACTCTACGAGCAGTACTTC

j_gene: TRBJ1-1
v_gene: TRBV2
len: 15
d_gene: TRBD1
abundance: NA
CDR3aa: CASRVTGAREGEAFF
CDR3nt: TGTGCCAGCAGGGTGACAGGGGCCAGGGAGGGTGAAGCTTTCTTT

j_gene: TRBJ1-2
v_gene: TRBV10-3
len: 17
d_gene: NA
abundance: NA
CDR3aa: CAISGPGGEGVNYGYTF
CDR3nt: TGTGCCATCAGTGGCCCCGGGGGGGAGGGAGTTAACTATGGCTACACCTTC

j_gene: TRBJ2-5
v_gene: TRBV3-1/TRBV3-2
len: 15
d_gene: TRBD2
abundance: NA
CDR3aa: CASSQASGGRETQYF
CDR3nt: TGTGCCAGCAGCCAAGCGAGCGGGGGACGGGAGACCCAGTACTTC

j_gene: TRBJ1-2
v_gene: TRBV6-5
len: 14
d_gene: TRBD1
abundance: NA
CDR3aa: CASSYATGGGGYTF
CDR3nt: TGTGCCAGCAGTTACGCTACAGGGGGCGGTGGCTACACCTTC

j_gene: TRBJ2-5
v_gene: TRBV30
len: 15
d_gene: NA
abundance: NA
CDR3aa: CAWSVVELSYETQYF
CDR3nt: TGTGCCTGGAGTGTCGTCGAGCTTAGCTACGAGACCCAGTACTTC

j_gene: TRBJ2-7
v_gene: TRBV5-1
len: 13
d_gene: NA
abundance: NA
CDR3aa: CASSLVGGREQYF
CDR3nt: TGCGCCAGCAGCTTGGTCGGGGGTCGCGAGCAGTACTTC

j_gene: TRBJ2-1
v_gene: TRBV5-1
len: 13
d_gene: NA
abundance: NA
CDR3aa: CASTATGGREQFF
CDR3nt: TGCGCCAGCACCGCGACCGGGGGGCGTGAGCAGTTCTTC

j_gene: TRBJ1-5
v_gene: TRBV7-9
len: 15
d_gene: NA
abundance: NA
CDR3aa: CASSLVGDSNQPQHF
CDR3nt: TGTGCCAGCAGCTTAGTAGGGGATAGCAATCAGCCCCAGCATTTT

j_gene: TRBJ1-2
v_gene: TRBV7-8
len: 15
d_gene: NA
abundance: NA
CDR3aa: CASSLDRWANYGYTF
CDR3nt: TGTGCCAGCAGCCTAGACAGGTGGGCTAACTATGGCTACACCTTC

j_gene: TRBJ1-1
v_gene: TRBV2
len: 13
d_gene: NA
abundance: NA
CDR3aa: CASTKGVGTEAFF
CDR3nt: TGTGCCAGCACCAAGGGGGTGGGCACTGAAGCTTTCTTT

j_gene: TRBJ2-1
v_gene: TRBV5-4
len: 13
d_gene: NA
abundance: NA
CDR3aa: CASSRDSGNEQFF
CDR3nt: TGTGCCAGCAGCAGGGACTCTGGAAATGAGCAGTTCTTC

j_gene: TRBJ2-7
v_gene: TRBV18
len: 14
d_gene: NA
abundance: NA
CDR3aa: CASSADLQFYEQYF
CDR3nt: TGTGCCAGCTCTGCAGACCTACAGTTCTACGAGCAGTACTTC

j_gene: TRBJ1-1
v_gene: TRBV27
len: 16
d_gene: NA
abundance: NA
CDR3aa: CASSLRGWGENTEAFF
CDR3nt: TGTGCCAGCAGTTTAAGGGGGTGGGGTGAGAACACTGAAGCTTTCTTT

j_gene: TRBJ1-5
v_gene: TRBV5-3
len: 14
d_gene: NA
abundance: NA
CDR3aa: CARRWRGLWQPQHF
CDR3nt: TGTGCCAGAAGGTGGCGGGGGCTATGGCAGCCCCAGCATTTT

j_gene: TRBJ1-3
v_gene: TRBV5-1
len: 14
d_gene: NA
abundance: few
CDR3aa: CASSLADSLGTIYF
CDR3nt: TGCGCCAGCAGCTTGGCGGACAGTCTGGGCACCATATATTTT

j_gene: TRBJ1-6
v_gene: TRBV19
len: 15
d_gene: NA
abundance: NA
CDR3aa: CASSITRSYNSPLHF
CDR3nt: TGTGCCAGTAGTATAACTCGGTCCTATAATTCACCCCTCCACTTT

j_gene: TRBJ2-2
v_gene: TRBV5-4
len: 14
d_gene: NA
abundance: few
CDR3aa: CASSRSQNTGELFF
CDR3nt: TGTGCCAGCAGCCGATCACAGAACACCGGGGAGCTGTTTTTT

j_gene: TRBJ1-2
v_gene: TRBV19
len: 15
d_gene: TRBD1
abundance: once
CDR3aa: CASIRRTGSVQGYTF
CDR3nt: TGTGCCAGTATTCGTCGGACAGGCTCGGTGCAGGGCTACACCTTC

j_gene: TRBJ2-2
v_gene: TRBV10-3
len: 15
d_gene: NA
abundance: few
CDR3aa: CAISAQGGNTGELFF
CDR3nt: TGTGCCATCAGTGCCCAGGGAGGGAACACCGGGGAGCTGTTTTTT